The present T cell receptor (beta chain) was sequenced within a study of blood T cells in healthy people across ages. Study overall: There was about one barcoded beta molecule captured by template switching per two T cells. Overall study findings and caveats: Age advanced and TCR beta diversity per million T cells fell, roughly linearly.

Trimming took 4 bases from V and 10 from J, leaving 20 bases between them. The germline gives CDR1 ENHRY, CDR2 SYGVKD. The CDR3 runs to 14 residues. The authors ran a second PCR of roughly 6 to 11 cycles using a sample-barcoded 5' primer and a J-beta primer mix. With 12 random nucleotides, a template-switch adaptor tagged each individual cDNA molecule. MiXCR, applied by TCRdb to the 5' RACE reads, yields one record per CDR3 protein. The table records roughly 410,000 distinct CDR3 sequences, about 52% of them present only once. As for this clonotype: Its target is unknown.

Drawing of peripheral blood yielded roughly 9.8 milliliters from each donor. The rearrangement joins TRBV10-3 to TRBJ2-7, with D possibly matching TRBD1 (6 bases). The sample was blood. The receptor comes from a man in his fifties or sixties in good health. The CDR3 reads CAISARADKGDQYF. The CDR3 DNA reads as TGTGCCATCAGTGCCCGAGCGGATAAGGGGGACCAGTACTTC.